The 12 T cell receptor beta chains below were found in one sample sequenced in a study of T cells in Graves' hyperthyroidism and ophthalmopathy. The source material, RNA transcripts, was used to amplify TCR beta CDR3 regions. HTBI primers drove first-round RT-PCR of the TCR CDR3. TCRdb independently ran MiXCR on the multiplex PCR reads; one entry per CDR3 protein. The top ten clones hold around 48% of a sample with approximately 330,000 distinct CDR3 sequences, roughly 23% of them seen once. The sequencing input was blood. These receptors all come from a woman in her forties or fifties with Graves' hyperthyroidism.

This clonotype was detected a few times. DNA for the CDR3: TGTGCCAGCAGTGACCCCTTCGGGGAGCAGTACTTC. Its protein product is CASSDPFGEQYF. The chain links TRBV6-1 to TRBJ2-7; D call uncertain. V was shortened by 3 bases and J by 7 bases, with 10 bases between the two germline ends. The CDR3 loop spans 12 amino acids. Germline V gene lookup returns CDR1 MNHNS and CDR2 SASEGT.

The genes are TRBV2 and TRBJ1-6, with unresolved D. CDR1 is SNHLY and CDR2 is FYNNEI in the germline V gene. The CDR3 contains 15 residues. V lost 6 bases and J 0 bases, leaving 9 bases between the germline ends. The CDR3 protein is CASRTSSSYNSPLHF. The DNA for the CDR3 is TGTGCCAGCAGAACGAGCAGCTCCTATAATTCACCCCTCCACTTT.

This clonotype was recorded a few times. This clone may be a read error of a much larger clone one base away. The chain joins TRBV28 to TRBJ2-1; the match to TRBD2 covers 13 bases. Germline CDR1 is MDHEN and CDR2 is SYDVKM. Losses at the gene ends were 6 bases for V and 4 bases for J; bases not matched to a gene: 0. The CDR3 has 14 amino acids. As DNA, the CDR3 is TGTGCCAGCAGGACTAGCGGGAGGTACAATGAGCAGTTCTTC. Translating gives CASRTSGRYNEQFF.

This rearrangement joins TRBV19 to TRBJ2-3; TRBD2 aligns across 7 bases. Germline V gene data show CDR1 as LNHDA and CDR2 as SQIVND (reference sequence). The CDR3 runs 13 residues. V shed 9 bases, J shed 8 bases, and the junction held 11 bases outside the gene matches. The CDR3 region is CASLESGGGTQYF. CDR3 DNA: TGTGCCAGCCTCGAATCGGGCGGGGGTACGCAGTATTTT.

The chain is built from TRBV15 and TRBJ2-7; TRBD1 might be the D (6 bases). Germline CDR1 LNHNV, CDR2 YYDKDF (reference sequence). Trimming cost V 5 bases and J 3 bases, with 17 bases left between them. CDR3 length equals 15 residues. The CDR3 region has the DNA TGTGCCACCAGCTCCGGCGGACAGTCGTACTACGAGCAGTACTTC. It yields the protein CATSSGGQSYYEQYF. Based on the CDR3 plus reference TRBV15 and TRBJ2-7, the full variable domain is DAMVIQNPRYQVTQFGKPVTLSCSQTLNHNVMYWYQQKSSQAPKLLFHYYDKDFNNEADTPDNFQSRRPNTSFCFLDIRSPGLGDTAMYLCATSSGGQSYYEQYFGPGTRLTVT.

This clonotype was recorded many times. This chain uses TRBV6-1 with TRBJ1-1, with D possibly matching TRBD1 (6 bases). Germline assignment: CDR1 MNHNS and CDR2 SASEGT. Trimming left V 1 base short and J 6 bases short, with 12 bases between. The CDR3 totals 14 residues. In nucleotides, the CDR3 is TGTGCCAGCAGTGAAGTAACGAAGGGGGCTGAAGCTTTCTTT. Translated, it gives CASSEVTKGAEAFF.

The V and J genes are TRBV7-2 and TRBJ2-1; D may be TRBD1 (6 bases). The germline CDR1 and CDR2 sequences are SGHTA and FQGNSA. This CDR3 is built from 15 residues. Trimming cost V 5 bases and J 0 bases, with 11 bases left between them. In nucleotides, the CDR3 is TGTGCCAGCAGCAACCGACAGGACTCCTACAATGAGCAGTTCTTC. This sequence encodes CASSNRQDSYNEQFF. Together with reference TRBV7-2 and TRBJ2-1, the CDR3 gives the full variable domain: GAGVSQSPSNKVTEKGKDVELRCDPISGHTALYWYRQSLGQGLEFLIYFQGNSAPDKSGLPSDRFSAERTGGSVSTLTIQRTQQEDSAVYLCASSNRQDSYNEQFFGPGTRLTVL.

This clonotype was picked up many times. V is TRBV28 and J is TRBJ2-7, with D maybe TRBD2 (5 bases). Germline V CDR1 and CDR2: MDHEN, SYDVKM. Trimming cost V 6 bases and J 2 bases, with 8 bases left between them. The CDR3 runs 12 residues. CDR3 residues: CASRLRAYEQYF. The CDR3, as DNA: TGTGCCAGCAGGCTGAGGGCCTACGAGCAGTACTTC.

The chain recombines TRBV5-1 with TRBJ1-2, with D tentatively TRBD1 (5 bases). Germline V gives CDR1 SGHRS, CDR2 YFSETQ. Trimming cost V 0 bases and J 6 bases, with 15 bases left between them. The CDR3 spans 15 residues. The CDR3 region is CASSLDLTVPHGYTF. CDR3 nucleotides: TGCGCCAGCAGCTTGGATCTGACAGTCCCCCATGGCTACACCTTC.

The CDR3 DNA reads TGCGCCAGCAGCGGCACGGGACTAGCGGGATCCGGGGAGCTGTTTTTT. It encodes CASSGTGLAGSGELFF. J is TRBJ2-2 and V is TRBV5-1; 13 bases match TRBD2. CDR3 length: 16 amino acids. With 4 bases clipped from V and 6 bases from J, the junction kept 6 bases outside the gene matches. Germline loops: CDR1 SGHRS, CDR2 YFSETQ.

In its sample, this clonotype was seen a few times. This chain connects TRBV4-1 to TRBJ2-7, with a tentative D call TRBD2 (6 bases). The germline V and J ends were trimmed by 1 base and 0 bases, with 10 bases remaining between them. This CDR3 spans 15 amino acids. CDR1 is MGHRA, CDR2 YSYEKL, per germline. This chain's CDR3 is CASSQGFSGSYEQYF. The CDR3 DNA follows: TGCGCCAGCAGCCAAGGTTTTAGCGGCTCCTACGAGCAGTACTTC.

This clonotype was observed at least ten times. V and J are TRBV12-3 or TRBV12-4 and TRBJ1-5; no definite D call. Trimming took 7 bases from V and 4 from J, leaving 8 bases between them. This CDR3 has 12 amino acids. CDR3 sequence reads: CASNKRNQPQHF. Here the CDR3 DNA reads TGTGCCAGCAATAAGAGGAATCAGCCCCAGCATTTT.